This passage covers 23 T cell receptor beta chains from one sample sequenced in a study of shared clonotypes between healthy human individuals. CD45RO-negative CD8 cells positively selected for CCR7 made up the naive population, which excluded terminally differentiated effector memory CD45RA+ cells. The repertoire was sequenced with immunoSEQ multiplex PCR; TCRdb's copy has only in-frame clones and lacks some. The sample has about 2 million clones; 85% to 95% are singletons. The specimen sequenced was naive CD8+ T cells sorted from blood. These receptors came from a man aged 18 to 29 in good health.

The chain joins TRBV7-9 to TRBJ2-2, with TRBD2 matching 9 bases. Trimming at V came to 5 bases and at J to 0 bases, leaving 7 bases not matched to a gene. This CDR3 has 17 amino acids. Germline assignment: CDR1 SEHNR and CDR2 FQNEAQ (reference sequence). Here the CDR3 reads CASSLTLAGPNTGELFF. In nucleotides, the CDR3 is TGTGCCAGCAGCCTCACACTAGCGGGTCCGAACACCGGGGAGCTGTTTTTT.

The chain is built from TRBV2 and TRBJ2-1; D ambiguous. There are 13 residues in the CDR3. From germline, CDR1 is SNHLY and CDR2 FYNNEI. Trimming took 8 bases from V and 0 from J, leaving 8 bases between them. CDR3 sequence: CASSMNSYNEQFF. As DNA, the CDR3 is TGTGCCAGCTCGATGAACTCCTACAATGAGCAGTTCTTC.

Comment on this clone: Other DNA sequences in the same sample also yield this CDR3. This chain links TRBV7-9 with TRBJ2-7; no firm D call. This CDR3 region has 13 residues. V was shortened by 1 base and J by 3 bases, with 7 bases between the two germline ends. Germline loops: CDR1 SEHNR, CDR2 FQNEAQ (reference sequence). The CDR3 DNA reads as TGTGCCAGCAGCTTAGGCGTTAACTACGAGCAGTACTTC. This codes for CASSLGVNYEQYF. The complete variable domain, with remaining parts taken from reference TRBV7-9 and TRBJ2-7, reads DTGVSQNPRHKITKRGQNVTFRCDPISEHNRLYWYRQTLGQGPEFLTYFQNEAQLEKSRLLSDRFSAERPKGSFSTLEIQRTEQGDSAMYLCASSLGVNYEQYFGPGTRLTVT.

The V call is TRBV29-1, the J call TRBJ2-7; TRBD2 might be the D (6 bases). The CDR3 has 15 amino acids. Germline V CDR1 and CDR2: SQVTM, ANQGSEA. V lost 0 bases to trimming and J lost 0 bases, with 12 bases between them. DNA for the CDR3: TGCAGCGTTGAAGATGCGGGGCCTATCTCCTACGAGCAGTACTTC. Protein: CSVEDAGPISYEQYF.

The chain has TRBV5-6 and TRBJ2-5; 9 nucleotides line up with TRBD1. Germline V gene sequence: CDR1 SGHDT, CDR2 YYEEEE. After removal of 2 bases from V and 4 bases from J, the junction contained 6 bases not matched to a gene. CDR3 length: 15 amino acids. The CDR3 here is CASSLEQGARETQYF. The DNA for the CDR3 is TGTGCCAGCAGCTTAGAACAGGGGGCCAGAGAGACCCAGTACTTC.

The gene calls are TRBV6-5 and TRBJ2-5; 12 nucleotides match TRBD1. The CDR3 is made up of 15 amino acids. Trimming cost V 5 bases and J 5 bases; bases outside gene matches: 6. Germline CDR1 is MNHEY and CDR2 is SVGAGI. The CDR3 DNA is TGTGCCAGCAGTGGGACAGGGGGCGCGGGGGAGACCCAGTACTTC. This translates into CASSGTGGAGETQYF.

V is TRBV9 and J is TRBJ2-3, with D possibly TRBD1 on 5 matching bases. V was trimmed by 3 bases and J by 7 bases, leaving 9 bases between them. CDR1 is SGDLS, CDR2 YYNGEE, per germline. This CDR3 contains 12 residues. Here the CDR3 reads CASSDGANTQYF. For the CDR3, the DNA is TGTGCCAGCAGCGATGGGGCCAATACGCAGTATTTT.

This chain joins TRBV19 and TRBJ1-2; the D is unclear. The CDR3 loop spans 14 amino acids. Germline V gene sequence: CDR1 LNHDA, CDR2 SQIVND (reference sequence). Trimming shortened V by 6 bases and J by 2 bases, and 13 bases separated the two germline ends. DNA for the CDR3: TGTGCCAGTAGCGCCAGGACCGACAACTATGGCTACACCTTC. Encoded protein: CASSARTDNYGYTF.

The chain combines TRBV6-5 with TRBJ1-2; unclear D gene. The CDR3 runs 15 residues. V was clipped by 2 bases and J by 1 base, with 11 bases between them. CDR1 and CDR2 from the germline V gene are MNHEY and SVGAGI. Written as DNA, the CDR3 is TGTGCCAGCAGTTACGGATCACGGGATAACTATGGCTACACCTTC. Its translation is CASSYGSRDNYGYTF.

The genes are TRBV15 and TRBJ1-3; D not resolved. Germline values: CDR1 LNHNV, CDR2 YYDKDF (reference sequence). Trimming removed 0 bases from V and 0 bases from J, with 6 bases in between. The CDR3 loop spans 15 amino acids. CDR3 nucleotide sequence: TGTGCCACCAGCAGAGATGGGGACTCTGGAAACACCATATATTTT. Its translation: CATSRDGDSGNTIYF.

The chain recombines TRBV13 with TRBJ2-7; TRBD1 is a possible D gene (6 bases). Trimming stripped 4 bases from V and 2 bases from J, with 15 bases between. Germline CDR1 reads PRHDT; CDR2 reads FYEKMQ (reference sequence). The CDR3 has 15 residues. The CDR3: CASSSATGSTYEQYF. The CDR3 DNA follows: TGTGCCAGCAGCTCGGCGACAGGCAGTACCTACGAGCAGTACTTC.

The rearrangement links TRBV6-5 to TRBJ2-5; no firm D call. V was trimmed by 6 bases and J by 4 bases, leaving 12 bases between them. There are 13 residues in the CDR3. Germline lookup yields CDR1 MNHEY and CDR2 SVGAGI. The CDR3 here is CASRPALGETQYF. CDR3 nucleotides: TGTGCCAGCAGGCCGGCGCTGGGAGAGACCCAGTACTTC.

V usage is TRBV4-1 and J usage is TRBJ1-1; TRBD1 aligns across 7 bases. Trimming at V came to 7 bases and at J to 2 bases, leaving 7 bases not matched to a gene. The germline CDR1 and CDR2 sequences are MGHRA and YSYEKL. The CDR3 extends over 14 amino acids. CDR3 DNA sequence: TGCGCCAGCACCGTGGACAGGAGCAACACTGAAGCTTTCTTT. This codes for CASTVDRSNTEAFF.

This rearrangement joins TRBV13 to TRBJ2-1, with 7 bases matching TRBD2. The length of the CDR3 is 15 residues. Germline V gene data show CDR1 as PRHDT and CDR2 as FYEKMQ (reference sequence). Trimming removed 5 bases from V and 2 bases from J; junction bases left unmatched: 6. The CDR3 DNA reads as TGTGCCAGCAGCCCGGGACTAACCCCCTACAATGAGCAGTTCTTC. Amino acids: CASSPGLTPYNEQFF.

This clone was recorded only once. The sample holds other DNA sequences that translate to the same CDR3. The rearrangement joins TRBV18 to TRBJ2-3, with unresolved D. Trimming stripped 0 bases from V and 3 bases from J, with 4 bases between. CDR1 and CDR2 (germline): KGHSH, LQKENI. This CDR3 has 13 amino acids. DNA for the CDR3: TGTGCCAGCTCACCACCTTCAACAGATACGCAGTATTTT. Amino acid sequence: CASSPPSTDTQYF.

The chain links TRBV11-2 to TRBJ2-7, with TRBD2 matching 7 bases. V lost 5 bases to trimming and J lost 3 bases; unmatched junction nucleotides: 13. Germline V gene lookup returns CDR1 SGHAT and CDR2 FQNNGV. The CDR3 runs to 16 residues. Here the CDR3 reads CASSLVLGGPSYEQYF. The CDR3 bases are TGTGCCAGCAGCCTAGTCTTGGGAGGGCCTAGCTACGAGCAGTACTTC.

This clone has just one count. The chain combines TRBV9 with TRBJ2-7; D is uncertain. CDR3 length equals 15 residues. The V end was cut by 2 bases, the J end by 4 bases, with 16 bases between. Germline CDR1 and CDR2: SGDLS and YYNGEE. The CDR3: CASSVDGLTHYEQYF. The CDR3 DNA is TGTGCCAGCAGCGTTGACGGGCTAACTCATTACGAGCAGTACTTC. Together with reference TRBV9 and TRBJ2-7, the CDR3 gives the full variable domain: DSGVTQTPKHLITATGQRVTLRCSPRSGDLSVYWYQQSLDQGLQFLIQYYNGEERAKGNILERFSAQQFPDLHSELNLSSLELGDSALYFCASSVDGLTHYEQYFGPGTRLTVT.

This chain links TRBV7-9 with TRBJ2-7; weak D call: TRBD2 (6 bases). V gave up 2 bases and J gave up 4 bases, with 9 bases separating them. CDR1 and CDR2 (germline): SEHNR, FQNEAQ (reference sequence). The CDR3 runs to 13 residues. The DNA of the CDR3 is TGTGCCAGCAGCTTAAGGGACTGGTACGAGCAGTACTTC. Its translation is CASSLRDWYEQYF.

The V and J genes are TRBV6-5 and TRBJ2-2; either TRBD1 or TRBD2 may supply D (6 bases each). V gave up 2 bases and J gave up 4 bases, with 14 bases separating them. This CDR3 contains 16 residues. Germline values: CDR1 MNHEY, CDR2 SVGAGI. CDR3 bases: TGTGCCAGCAGTTACCAACCCGAGGGGGGCACCGGGGAGCTGTTTTTT. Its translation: CASSYQPEGGTGELFF.

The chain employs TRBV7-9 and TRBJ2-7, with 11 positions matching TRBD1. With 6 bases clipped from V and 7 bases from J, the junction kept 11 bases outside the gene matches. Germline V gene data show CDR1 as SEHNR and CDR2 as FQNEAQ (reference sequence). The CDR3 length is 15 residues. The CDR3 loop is CASSFSDRGLEEQYF. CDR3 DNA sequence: TGTGCCAGCAGTTTCTCGGACAGGGGGCTAGAAGAGCAGTACTTC.

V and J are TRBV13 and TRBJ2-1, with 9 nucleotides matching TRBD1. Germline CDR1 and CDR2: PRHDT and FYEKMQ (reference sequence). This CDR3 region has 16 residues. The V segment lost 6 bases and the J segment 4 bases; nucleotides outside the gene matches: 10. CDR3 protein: CASSFTGTGKYNEQFF. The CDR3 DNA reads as TGTGCCAGCAGTTTTACCGGGACAGGGAAGTACAATGAGCAGTTCTTC.

CDR3: CAWSVYEYQETQYF. In DNA form, the CDR3 reads TGTGCCTGGAGTGTTTACGAGTACCAAGAGACCCAGTACTTC. This chain joins TRBV30 and TRBJ2-5; D gene uncertain. V gave up 0 bases and J gave up 0 bases, with 8 bases separating them. The germline V gene has CDR1 GTSNPN and CDR2 SVGIG (reference sequence). This CDR3 is built from 14 residues. The variable domain in full, completed from reference TRBV30 and TRBJ2-5, reads SQTIHQWPATLVQPVGSPLSLECTVEGTSNPNLYWYRQAAGRGLQLLFYSVGIGQISSEVPQNLSASRPQDRQFILSSKKLLLSDSGFYLCAWSVYEYQETQYFGPGTRLLVL.

CDR3 bases: TGTGCCTGGAGCCTTAGTCTCTACGAGCAGTACTTC. Translating gives CAWSLSLYEQYF. The rearrangement links TRBV30 to TRBJ2-7; D is undetermined. The CDR3 totals 12 residues. Trimming cost V 3 bases and J 3 bases, with 9 bases left between them. CDR1 is GTSNPN and CDR2 is SVGIG in the germline V gene (reference sequence). Drawing the rest from reference TRBV30 and TRBJ2-7, the complete variable domain is SQTIHQWPATLVQPVGSPLSLECTVEGTSNPNLYWYRQAAGRGLQLLFYSVGIGQISSEVPQNLSASRPQDRQFILSSKKLLLSDSGFYLCAWSLSLYEQYFGPGTRLTVT.